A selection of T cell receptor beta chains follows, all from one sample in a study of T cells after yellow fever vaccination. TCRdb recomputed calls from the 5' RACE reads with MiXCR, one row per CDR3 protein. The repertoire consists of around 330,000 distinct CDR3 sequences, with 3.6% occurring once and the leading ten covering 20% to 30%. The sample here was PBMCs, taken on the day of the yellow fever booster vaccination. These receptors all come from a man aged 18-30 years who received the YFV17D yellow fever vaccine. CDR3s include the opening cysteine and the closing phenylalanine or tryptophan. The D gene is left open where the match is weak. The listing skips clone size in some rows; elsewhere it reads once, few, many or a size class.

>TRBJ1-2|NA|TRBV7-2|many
CASSSGTAYGYTF
TGTGCCAGCAGCTCCGGGACTGCCTATGGCTACACCTTC
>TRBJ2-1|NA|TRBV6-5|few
CASSATGTLGNEQFF
TGTGCCAGCAGCGCTACAGGGACCTTGGGGAATGAGCAGTTCTTC
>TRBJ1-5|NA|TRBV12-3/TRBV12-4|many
CASSFSGFSNQPQHF
TGTGCCAGCAGTTTCTCCGGATTCTCTAATCAGCCCCAGCATTTT
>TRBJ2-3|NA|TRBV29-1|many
CSVDYRGTTQYF
TGCAGCGTTGATTACCGGGGGACGACGCAGTATTTT
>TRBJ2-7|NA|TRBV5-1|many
CASNLRGDEEQYF
TGCGCCAGCAATCTCAGGGGGGACGAGGAGCAGTACTTC
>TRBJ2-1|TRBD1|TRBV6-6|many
CANRDRATMKQFF
TGTGCCAACCGGGACAGGGCGACAATGAAGCAGTTCTTC
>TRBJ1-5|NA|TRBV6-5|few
CASSYFPHPAPNQPQHF
TGTGCCAGCAGTTACTTCCCGCACCCAGCCCCAAATCAGCCCCAGCATTTT
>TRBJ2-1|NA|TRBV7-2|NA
CASSQDPGFQNEQFF
TGTGCCAGCAGCCAAGACCCGGGGTTCCAAAATGAGCAGTTCTTC
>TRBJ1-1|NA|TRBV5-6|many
CASSFMGGSTEAFF
TGTGCCAGCAGCTTCATGGGGGGGAGCACTGAAGCTTTCTTT
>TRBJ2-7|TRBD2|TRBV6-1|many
CASSKAGAYEQYF
TGTGCCAGCAGTAAGGCGGGGGCCTACGAGCAGTACTTC
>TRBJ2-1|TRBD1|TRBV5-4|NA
CASVATGGNPFF
TGTGCCAGCGTCGCAACAGGGGGTAATCCGTTCTTC
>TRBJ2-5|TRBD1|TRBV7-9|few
CASSLRDRGFEETQYF
TGTGCCAGCAGCCTCCGGGACAGGGGATTCGAGGAGACCCAGTACTTC
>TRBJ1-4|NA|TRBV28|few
CASSKRPGLANEKLFF
TGTGCCAGCAGCAAGAGACCGGGGCTGGCTAATGAAAAACTGTTTTTT
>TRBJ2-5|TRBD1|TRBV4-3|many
CASSQGQGAGETQYF
TGCGCCAGCAGCCAAGGACAGGGGGCGGGAGAGACCCAGTACTTC
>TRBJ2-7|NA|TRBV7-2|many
CASSLAAGAEQYF
TGTGCCAGCAGCTTAGCGGCGGGGGCCGAGCAGTACTTC
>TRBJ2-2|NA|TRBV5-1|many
CASSLDQRAGELFF
TGCGCCAGCAGCTTGGATCAACGCGCCGGGGAGCTGTTTTTT
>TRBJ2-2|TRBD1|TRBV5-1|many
CASSFSTGAGELFF
TGCGCCAGCAGCTTCTCGACAGGGGCCGGGGAGCTGTTTTTT
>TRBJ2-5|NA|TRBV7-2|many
CASSVYRDFQETQYF
TGTGCCAGCAGCGTATACAGGGATTTCCAAGAGACCCAGTACTTC
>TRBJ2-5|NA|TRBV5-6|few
CASSRGWQETQYF
TGTGCCAGCAGCCGCGGGTGGCAGGAGACCCAGTACTTC
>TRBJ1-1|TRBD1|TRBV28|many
CASRGQGASEAFF
TGTGCCAGCAGGGGACAGGGGGCTTCTGAAGCTTTCTTT
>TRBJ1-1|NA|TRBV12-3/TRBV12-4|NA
CASRQSRGNTEAFF
TGTGCCAGCAGACAAAGCAGGGGGAACACTGAAGCTTTCTTT
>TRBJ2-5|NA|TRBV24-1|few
CATSDATGTQETQYF
TGTGCCACCAGTGATGCGACAGGGACTCAAGAGACCCAGTACTTC
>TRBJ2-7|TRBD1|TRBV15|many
CATSRDRDKGGDEQYF
TGTGCCACCAGCAGGGACAGGGACAAGGGCGGGGACGAGCAGTACTTC
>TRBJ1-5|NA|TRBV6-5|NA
CASSPPGGQPQHF
TGTGCCAGCAGCCCCCCTGGTGGGCAGCCCCAGCATTTT
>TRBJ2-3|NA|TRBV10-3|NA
CARADTQYF
TGTGCCCGCGCAGATACGCAGTATTTT
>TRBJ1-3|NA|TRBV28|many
CASTRPHSGNTIYF
TGTGCCAGCACCAGACCTCACTCTGGAAACACCATATATTTT
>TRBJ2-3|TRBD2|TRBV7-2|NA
CASSVRGGRTDTQYF
TGTGCCAGCAGCGTGCGGGGGGGCCGGACAGATACGCAGTATTTT
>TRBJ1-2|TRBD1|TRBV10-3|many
CAIWGDSLNYGYTF
TGTGCCATCTGGGGGGACAGTCTCAACTATGGCTACACCTTC
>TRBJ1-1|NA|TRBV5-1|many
CASKEPRVGDTEAFF
TGCGCCAGCAAGGAACCTCGCGTAGGGGACACTGAAGCTTTCTTT
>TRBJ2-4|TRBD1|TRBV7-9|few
CASSPWDRENIQYF
TGTGCCAGCAGCCCTTGGGACAGGGAAAACATTCAGTACTTC
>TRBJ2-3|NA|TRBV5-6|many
CASSSSQGSNTQYF
TGTGCCAGCAGCTCCTCACAGGGCTCGAATACGCAGTATTTT
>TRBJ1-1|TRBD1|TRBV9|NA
CASSGWTGGNTEAFF
TGTGCCAGCAGCGGATGGACAGGGGGGAACACTGAAGCTTTCTTT
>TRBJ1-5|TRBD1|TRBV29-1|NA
CSVGDRGNQPQHF
TGCAGCGTCGGGGACAGGGGGAATCAGCCCCAGCATTTT
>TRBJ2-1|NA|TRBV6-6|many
CASSLQGANEQFF
TGTGCCAGCAGTCTACAGGGTGCGAATGAGCAGTTCTTC
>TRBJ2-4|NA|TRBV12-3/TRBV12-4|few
CASSLFERDIQYF
TGTGCCAGCAGTTTGTTCGAGAGGGACATTCAGTACTTC
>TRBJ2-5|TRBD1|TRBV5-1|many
CASAGQEGETQYF
TGCGCCAGCGCGGGACAGGAAGGAGAGACCCAGTACTTC
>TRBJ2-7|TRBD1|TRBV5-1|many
CASSSGQGADEQYF
TGCGCCAGCAGCAGCGGACAGGGGGCTGACGAGCAGTACTTC
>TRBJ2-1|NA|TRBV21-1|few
CASSLTDRGYNEQFF
TGTGCCAGCAGCCTTACGGACAGGGGCTACAATGAGCAGTTCTTC
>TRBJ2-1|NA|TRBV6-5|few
CASSRDTHNNEQFF
TGTGCCAGCAGCCGGGACACACATAACAATGAGCAGTTCTTC
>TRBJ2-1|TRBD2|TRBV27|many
CASSLSAGGVGEQFF
TGTGCCAGCAGTTTATCAGCGGGGGGGGTCGGTGAGCAGTTCTTC